A selection of T cell receptor beta chains follows, all from one sample in a study of cytomegalovirus exposure and HLA in healthy donors. Data came from immunoSEQ multiplex PCR; TCRdb stores just in-frame clones and leaves some out. The table lists more than 90,000 clones. The sample taken for sequencing was PBMCs. The source of these receptors is a man aged 40-55 years in good health and CMV-seropositive. Both conserved end residues are part of each CDR3. D genes are given only for firm matches.

>TRBJ1-2|NA|TRBV7-2
TGTGCCAGCAGCTTTTCACAAAACTATGGCTACACCTTC
CASSFSQNYGYTF
>TRBJ2-1|NA|TRBV5-1
TGCGCCAGCAGCTTGATTATGACTATCTCCAATGAGCAGTTCTTC
CASSLIMTISNEQFF
>TRBJ2-5|NA|TRBV12-2
TGTGCAAGTCGCGCTCCCTTAGCGGGAGTACCCGAACGGTTGGAGCAAGAGACCCAGTACTTC
CASRAPLAGVPERLEQETQYF
>TRBJ2-1|TRBD2|TRBV4-1
TGCGCCAGCAGCCGTGGGACAGCCCTAGCGGGAGTACTGAATGAGCAGTTCTTC
CASSRGTALAGVLNEQFF
>TRBJ2-7|TRBD2|TRBV7-3
TGTGCCAGCAGCTTAATGGGACTAGTCTCCTACGAGCAGTACTTC
CASSLMGLVSYEQYF
>TRBJ2-1|TRBD2|TRBV7-9
TGTGCCAGCAGCTTAGAAGGGCGGGAGGGCCCCCACAATGAGCAGTTCTTC
CASSLEGREGPHNEQFF
>TRBJ2-2|TRBD1|TRBV11-3
TGTGCCAGCAGCAGTGGACAGGGGAGGGGCAACACCGGGGAGCTGTTTTTT
CASSSGQGRGNTGELFF
>TRBJ2-5|TRBD2|TRBV10-2
TGCGCCAGCAGTAACGGGAGGAAGGAGACCCAGTACTTC
CASSNGRKETQYF
>TRBJ1-1|NA|TRBV6-5
TGTGCCAGCAGGGTGCCGAGTAACACTGAAGCTTTCTTT
CASRVPSNTEAFF
>TRBJ2-7|TRBD2|TRBV6-5
TGTGCCAGCGGACTAGCGGGAGGTCGCGAGCAGTACTTC
CASGLAGGREQYF
>TRBJ2-7|NA|TRBV7-9
TGTGCCAGCAGCCAGTTAGTGGGAGTCAACGAGCAGTACTTC
CASSQLVGVNEQYF
>TRBJ1-1|NA|TRBV30
TGTGCCTGGAGTGTCTGGGGAGGACGAGAAAACACTGAAGCTTTCTTT
CAWSVWGGRENTEAFF
>TRBJ2-5|NA|TRBV18
TGTGCCAGCTCAGCAGGACAGTCGGAGACCCAGTACTTC
CASSAGQSETQYF
>TRBJ2-2|NA|TRBV4-1
TGCGCCAGCAGCCAAGAGGCGTGGACACTGAACACCGGGGAGCTGTTTTTT
CASSQEAWTLNTGELFF
>TRBJ1-4|TRBD1|TRBV28
TGTGCCAGCAGTACCGGACAGGAGCCTGAAAAACTGTTTTTT
CASSTGQEPEKLFF
>TRBJ1-2|TRBD1|TRBV5-1
TGCGCCAGCAGTCCTACAGGGGGACCTTATGGCTACACCTTC
CASSPTGGPYGYTF
>TRBJ1-1|TRBD1|TRBV28
TGTGCCAGCAGTTTGCCAGACAGGGGGACTGAAGCTTTCTTT
CASSLPDRGTEAFF
>TRBJ1-4|TRBD1|TRBV19
TGTGCCAGTAGTATCCGGGACAGGGGACTTGAAAAACTGTTTTTT
CASSIRDRGLEKLFF
>TRBJ1-5|NA|TRBV11-2
TGTGCCAGCAGCTTAGAGGGGGCAGGGCAGCCCCAGCATTTT
CASSLEGAGQPQHF
>TRBJ2-3|NA|TRBV25-1
TGTGCCAGCAGTGACGGGGGGCGGCGCACAGATACGCAGTATTTT
CASSDGGRRTDTQYF
>TRBJ2-7|NA|TRBV7-9
TGTGCCAGCAGCGAAACAGGGTTACCTTACGAGCAGTACTTC
CASSETGLPYEQYF
>TRBJ2-3|TRBD1|TRBV4-1
TGCGCCAGCAGCCAGCGGGCAGGGGGCAACACAGATACGCAGTATTTT
CASSQRAGGNTDTQYF
>TRBJ2-6|NA|TRBV15
TGTGCCACCAGCAGACCGAGCTCTGGGGCCAACGTCCTGACTTTC
CATSRPSSGANVLTF
>TRBJ2-7|NA|TRBV5-1
TGCGCCAGCAGTACAGATGCCTACGAGCAGTACTTC
CASSTDAYEQYF
>TRBJ2-3|TRBD2|TRBV7-7
TGTGCTAGCAGTCCCGGGACTAGCCGCACAGATACGCAGTATTTT
CASSPGTSRTDTQYF
>TRBJ2-2|TRBD2|TRBV7-6
TGTGCCAGCAGCCCGTCTAGCGGGAGGGCCGGCGGTGGGGAGCTGTTTTTT
CASSPSSGRAGGGELFF
>TRBJ2-7|NA|TRBV5-1
TGCGCCAGCAGTCTTGGGACTCCCTCCTACGAGCAGTACTTC
CASSLGTPSYEQYF
>TRBJ1-3|NA|TRBV29-1
TGCAGCGTGTTCCTTGGAAACACCATATATTTT
CSVFLGNTIYF
>TRBJ2-3|TRBD2|TRBV10-3
TGTGCCATCAGTCCCCCGGGACTAGCGGGAGGCCCATATACGCAGTATTTT
CAISPPGLAGGPYTQYF
>TRBJ1-2|NA|TRBV5-1
TGCGCCAGCAGCCGGTCCCCGGGGAACTATGGCTACACCTTC
CASSRSPGNYGYTF
>TRBJ1-1|NA|TRBV28
TGTGCCAGCAGTTTGGGTGCACGGGGCACTGAAGCTTTCTTT
CASSLGARGTEAFF
>TRBJ1-2|NA|TRBV6-6
TGTGCCAGCAGTTACGATTCAGGGAAAGATGGCTACACCTTC
CASSYDSGKDGYTF